The TCR beta chain described here comes from a study of blood T cells in healthy people across ages. With a J-beta primer mix and a sample-barcoded 5' primer, a second PCR ran about 6 to 11 cycles. TCRdb reprocessed the 5' RACE reads with MiXCR, giving one entry per CDR3 protein. The repertoire holds 550,000 to 800,000 distinct CDR3 sequences, with 20% to 25% as singletons. RNA extraction gave at least 6 micrograms of total RNA per sample. This clonotype was recorded at least ten times. This CDR3 comprises 14 residues. The germline V gene encodes CDR1 SNHLY and CDR2 FYNNEI. The V end was cut by 2 bases, the J end by 6 bases, with 11 bases between.

The chain has TRBV2 and TRBJ1-5; a weak D match, TRBD1 (5 bases). Sequenced: blood. This sequence was found in a man in his 70s in good health. DNA for the CDR3: TGTGCCAGCAGTGAATGGGGCGCGGGTCAGCCCCAGCATTTT. Translating gives CASSEWGAGQPQHF.